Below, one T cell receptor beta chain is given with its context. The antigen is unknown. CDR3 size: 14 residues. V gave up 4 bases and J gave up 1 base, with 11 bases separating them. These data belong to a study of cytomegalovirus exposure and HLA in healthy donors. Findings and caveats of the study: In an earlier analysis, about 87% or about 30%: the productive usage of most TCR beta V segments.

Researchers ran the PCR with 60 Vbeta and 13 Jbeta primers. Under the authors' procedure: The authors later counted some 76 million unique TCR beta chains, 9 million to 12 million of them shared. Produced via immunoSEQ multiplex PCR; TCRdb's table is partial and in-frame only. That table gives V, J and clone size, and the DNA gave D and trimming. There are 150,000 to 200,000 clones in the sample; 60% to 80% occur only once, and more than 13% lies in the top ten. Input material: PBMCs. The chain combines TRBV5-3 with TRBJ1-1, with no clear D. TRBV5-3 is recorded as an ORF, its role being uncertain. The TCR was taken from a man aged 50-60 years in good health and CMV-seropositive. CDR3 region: CARSQQTKNTEAFF. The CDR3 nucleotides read TGTGCCAGAAGCCAGCAGACAAAGAACACTGAAGCTTTCTTT.